The T cell receptor beta chain under discussion was sequenced for a study of cytomegalovirus exposure and HLA in healthy donors. Remarks on this clone: The target antigen is unknown.

V was clipped by 4 bases and J by 9 bases, with 15 bases between them. Germline V gives CDR1 LNHDA, CDR2 SQIVND (reference sequence). This CDR3 is built from 14 residues. Unrecorded immune exposure was likely among donors, who were nominally healthy when sampled. The PCR employed 60 Vbeta primers together with 13 Jbeta primers. The data were produced by immunoSEQ multiplex PCR, yet TCRdb's version contains in-frame clones alone and is incomplete. The sample table includes around 140,000 clones. General study results and limits: Being productive about 90% or about 30% of the time was typical of most TCR beta V segments in an earlier analysis. Later on, a genetic analysis was performed. It linked a missense variant in DCLRE1C with V- and J-gene trimming of TCR beta. Analysis performed later showed TCR beta chains linked to HLA being more clonally expanded than equally common others.

Specimen: PBMCs. This receptor was identified in a woman between 18 and 29 years old in good health and CMV-seronegative. This chain connects TRBV19 to TRBJ2-2; perhaps TRBD1 as D (6 bases). CDR3 DNA: TGTGCCAGTAGTACATCAGGGGACGGTCGGGAGCTGTTTTTT. Translating gives CASSTSGDGRELFF.